These T cell receptor beta chains were read from a single sample in a study of T cell responses to AZD1222 COVID-19 vaccine. Generated by immunoSEQ multiplex PCR, the TCRdb table keeps only in-frame clones and is missing some. The sample includes 75,000 to 85,000 clones, roughly 87% of them seen just once. The material sequenced was peripheral blood, taken on day 0 of AZD1222 vaccination. The receptors come from an adult in good health. Both conserved end residues are part of each CDR3. D genes are given only for firm matches. Size tells how often a clone was seen (once, few, many) or the class of an expanded clone, and some rows leave it out.

>TRBV7-9|TRBJ1-3|NA|NA
TGTGCCAGCAGCTTTGGGGCCCTTTACTCTGGAAACACCATATATTTT
CASSFGALYSGNTIYF
>TRBV20-1|TRBJ2-1|few|NA
TGCAGTGCTAGTTGGTGGAGATCCTACAATGAGCAGTTCTTC
CSASWWRSYNEQFF
>TRBV10-3|TRBJ1-1|NA|NA
TGTGCCATCAGGCTTACGACAGCAATGAACACTGAAGCTTTCTTT
CAIRLTTAMNTEAFF
>TRBV3-1/TRBV3-2|TRBJ2-1|once|TRBD1
TGTGCCAGCAGCTTCTGGGACAGGGAACATGAGCAGTTCTTC
CASSFWDREHEQFF
>TRBV3-1/TRBV3-2|TRBJ2-1|NA|NA
TGTGCCAGCAGCGACAACAGGGTAGCCTACAATGAGCAGTTCTTC
CASSDNRVAYNEQFF
>TRBV27|TRBJ2-1|once|TRBD2
TGTGCCAGCAGTCGACGGACTAGCGGGGGCCGACAGAGGGGTGAGCAGTTCTTC
CASSRRTSGGRQRGEQFF
>TRBV20-1|TRBJ1-2|NA|NA
TGCAGTGCTCCAATCTACGGCTACACCTTC
CSAPIYGYTF
>TRBV7-7|TRBJ2-5|NA|NA
TGTGCCAGCAGCGAGGGGGGAGAGACCCAGTACTTC
CASSEGGETQYF
>TRBV5-1|TRBJ1-3|NA|NA
TGCGCCAGCAGCCCCGGGCCCAGGGGATTGACTGGAAACACCATATATTTT
CASSPGPRGLTGNTIYF
>TRBV29-1|TRBJ2-7|NA|TRBD2
TGCAGCGCGGGGGAGGGGCGCGGATACGAGCAGTACTTC
CSAGEGRGYEQYF
>TRBV3-1/TRBV3-2|TRBJ1-2|NA|TRBD1
TGTGCCAGCAGCCAAGGAGGACAGGGCCGTGGCTACACCTTC
CASSQGGQGRGYTF
>TRBV28|TRBJ1-1|NA|NA
TGTGCCAGCAGTTTAAAGGGGAGAGCTTTCTTT
CASSLKGRAFF
>TRBV28|TRBJ1-2|few|NA
TGTGCCAGCAGCAGTGGATATAACCTCTATGGCTACACCTTC
CASSSGYNLYGYTF
>TRBV2|TRBJ2-3|once|TRBD1
TGTGCCAGCAGTGACCGGGACAGAGTAGGCTCAGATACGCAGTATTTT
CASSDRDRVGSDTQYF
>TRBV18|TRBJ1-5|NA|NA
TGTGCCAGCTCGCCCTCGACAGGCGGCAATCAGCCCCAGCATTTT
CASSPSTGGNQPQHF
>TRBV3-1/TRBV3-2|TRBJ2-1|NA|NA
TGTGCCAGCAGCCTCTGGGTCAATGAGCAGTTCTTC
CASSLWVNEQFF
>TRBV9|TRBJ2-1|NA|NA
TGTGCCAGCAGCGTAGTGGCAGGGGTTGATGCCTACAATGAGCAGTTCTTC
CASSVVAGVDAYNEQFF
>TRBV9|TRBJ2-7|NA|TRBD2
TGTGCCAGCAGCCCCGGGACTAGCGGGATAGTCCCCCTTGAGCAGTACTTC
CASSPGTSGIVPLEQYF
>TRBV11-2|TRBJ2-1|NA|TRBD1
TGTGCCAGCAGCTTCGGACAGGGACTCTACAATGAGCAGTTCTTC
CASSFGQGLYNEQFF
>TRBV6-2/TRBV6-3|TRBJ1-2|NA|NA
TGTGCCAGCAGTTACGATAGCTGGAACTATGGCTACACCTTC
CASSYDSWNYGYTF
>TRBV19|TRBJ1-5|NA|NA
TGTGCCAGTACCCCTCTTTTGGTGGGGAACTTCAAGGATCAGCCCCAGCATTTT
CASTPLLVGNFKDQPQHF
>TRBV21-1|TRBJ2-7|NA|NA
TGTGCCAGCAGCAAAGCCTCAATCGTTGCGGACTACGAGCAGTACTTC
CASSKASIVADYEQYF
>TRBV5-6|TRBJ2-1|NA|TRBD2
TGTGCCAGCAGCCCCGGGACTAGCGGTGACAATGAGCAGTTCTTC
CASSPGTSGDNEQFF
>TRBV7-3|TRBJ2-1|NA|NA
TGTGCCAGCAGCCCCGGCGCCCGCAATGAGCAGTTCTTC
CASSPGARNEQFF
>TRBV10-3|TRBJ1-5|NA|NA
TGTGCCATCAGCAAGCAGGGAATTCAGGGCAATCAGCCCCAGCATTTT
CAISKQGIQGNQPQHF
>TRBV5-4|TRBJ2-5|NA|TRBD2
TGTGCCAGCAGCCTTACTAGCGGAGAACAAGAGACCCAGTACTTC
CASSLTSGEQETQYF
>TRBV25-1|TRBJ1-1|NA|TRBD1
TGTGCCAGCAGCTCAGACAGGGATCACACTGAAGCTTTCTTT
CASSSDRDHTEAFF
>TRBV2|TRBJ2-3|NA|TRBD2
TGTGCCAGATATAAAATGCGGATGTTGGGACTAGCGGGAACATCAGATACGCAGTATTTT
CARYKMRMLGLAGTSDTQYF
>TRBV5-1|TRBJ2-1|NA|TRBD2
TGCGCCAGCAGCTTATCAATAGCGGGAGACAATGAGCAGTTCTTC
CASSLSIAGDNEQFF
>TRBV19|TRBJ2-7|NA|NA
TGTGCCAGTAGACGACAGGCTAACACCTACGAGCAGTACTTC
CASRRQANTYEQYF
>TRBV6-1|TRBJ2-5|NA|NA
TGTGCCAGCAGTGAAGGACCACAGGTACAAGAGACCCAGTACTTC
CASSEGPQVQETQYF
>TRBV28|TRBJ1-2|NA|NA
TGTGCCAGCAGCCCGACCGGATATGGCTACACCTTC
CASSPTGYGYTF
>TRBV19|TRBJ1-2|NA|NA
TGTGCCAGTAGTATCCCGGGAGGAGGGGGCTATGGCTACACCTTC
CASSIPGGGGYGYTF
>TRBV10-2|TRBJ2-2|NA|TRBD1
TGCGCCAGCCGTAGGGGGCAGGACACCGGGGAGCTGTTTTTT
CASRRGQDTGELFF
>TRBV9|TRBJ2-3|NA|TRBD2
TGTGCCAGCAGCCCCCGACTAGCGGGAGTAGATACGCAGTATTTT
CASSPRLAGVDTQYF
>TRBV3-1/TRBV3-2|TRBJ1-4|NA|NA
TGTGCCAGCAGCCAACGTATCGGGACCGGGGGTTTGCTGTTTTTT
CASSQRIGTGGLLFF
>TRBV4-2|TRBJ1-1|NA|NA
TGTGCCAGCTCGGACATAGAGAACACTGAAGCTTTCTTT
CASSDIENTEAFF
>TRBV28|TRBJ1-6|NA|NA
TGTGCCAGCAGTTCGGTTCTTCCCGAGGATTCACCCCTCCACTTT
CASSSVLPEDSPLHF
>TRBV15|TRBJ2-3|few|NA
TGTGCCACCAGCTGGACACTTACAGATACGCAGTATTTT
CATSWTLTDTQYF
>TRBV19|TRBJ1-1|NA|TRBD1
TGTGCCAGTAATGACAGGGGGAGGCCTGAAGCTTTCTTT
CASNDRGRPEAFF
>TRBV5-1|TRBJ1-1|NA|NA
TGCGCCAGCAGCTTGGACTGGGGCACTGAAGCTTTCTTT
CASSLDWGTEAFF
>TRBV5-1|TRBJ1-5|once|NA
TGCGCCAGCAGCTCTACAGGGCTCGAGCAGCCCCAGCATTTT
CASSSTGLEQPQHF
>TRBV11-2|TRBJ2-2|NA|NA
TGTGCCAGCAGCTTCGCGGCTCGGGCCGGGGAGCTGTTTTTT
CASSFAARAGELFF
>TRBV9|TRBJ2-5|once|TRBD1
TGTGCCAGCAGCGGACAGGGGGCGGAGGAGACCCAGTACTTC
CASSGQGAEETQYF
>TRBV21-1|TRBJ2-7|NA|NA
TGTGCCAGCAGCAAGTCTCTCCCGGACAGGATATTCTCCTACGAGCAGTACTTC
CASSKSLPDRIFSYEQYF
>TRBV7-2|TRBJ2-5|NA|NA
TGTGCCAGCAGCTTAACTGGGCCTCAAGAGACCCAGTACTTC
CASSLTGPQETQYF
>TRBV4-3|TRBJ1-4|NA|NA
TGCGCCAGCAGCCAAGACCGTATTGTTTCCGGGATGGGCGGAAAACTGTTTTTT
CASSQDRIVSGMGGKLFF
>TRBV12-3/TRBV12-4|TRBJ1-5|NA|NA
TGTGCCAGCAGTTTTAGGGGGTATCAGCCCCAGCATTTT
CASSFRGYQPQHF
>TRBV11-2|TRBJ2-7|NA|TRBD2
TGTGCCAGCAGCCTACAGACTAGCGGGAAACGCGAGCAGTACTTC
CASSLQTSGKREQYF
>TRBV19|TRBJ2-2|few|TRBD2
TGTGCCAGTAGTATATCAAGCGGGAGGTCCGGGGAGCTGTTTTTT
CASSISSGRSGELFF